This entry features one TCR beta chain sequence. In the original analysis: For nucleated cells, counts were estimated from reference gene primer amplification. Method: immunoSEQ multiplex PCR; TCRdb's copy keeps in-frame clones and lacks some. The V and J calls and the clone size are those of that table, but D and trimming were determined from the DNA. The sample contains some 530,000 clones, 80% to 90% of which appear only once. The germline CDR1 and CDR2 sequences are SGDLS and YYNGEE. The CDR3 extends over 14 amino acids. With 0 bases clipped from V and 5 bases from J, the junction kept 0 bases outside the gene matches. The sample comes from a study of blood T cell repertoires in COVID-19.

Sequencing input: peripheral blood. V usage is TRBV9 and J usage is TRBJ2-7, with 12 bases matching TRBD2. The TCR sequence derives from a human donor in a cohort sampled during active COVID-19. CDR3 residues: CASSVGLAGDEQYF. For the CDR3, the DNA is TGTGCCAGCAGCGTAGGACTAGCGGGAGACGAGCAGTACTTC.